This TCR beta chain was identified in a study of blood T cell repertoires in COVID-19. Study details: There were acute and convalescent COVID-19 samples, and they came from the United States, Italy and Spain. Nucleic acid was either cDNA or gDNA, and it came from T cells, B-cell-depleted T cells, or PBMCs.

In the original analysis: How many nucleated cells were present was estimated from reference gene primer amplification. TCRdb's table, derived via immunoSEQ multiplex PCR, lists solely in-frame clones and lacks some. D and trimming were read from the DNA, whereas the V and J calls and clone size are those reported in that table. The sample contains 150,000 to 200,000 clones, around 81% of which appear only once. Per the germline V gene, CDR1 is SQVTM and CDR2 is ANQGSEA. Trimming pared 6 bases from V and 0 bases from J, leaving 14 bases between. The CDR3 contains 14 residues. V gene TRBV29-1 combines with J gene TRBJ1-2; D is possibly TRBD1 (6 bases). Sample: peripheral blood. The sequence came from a man in his sixties with active or convalescent COVID-19. CDR3 nucleotide sequence: TGCAGCGTGGGAGGGGGGGAAGCTAACTATGGCTACACCTTC. Residues: CSVGGGEANYGYTF.